This TCR beta chain was recorded in a study of CD8 T cells in Susac syndrome. After extraction with the RNeasy kit, roughly 0.5 to 1 ug of the RNA was reverse transcribed using random hexamers. One entry per CDR3 protein, called by TCRdb with MiXCR from the immunoSEQ multiplex PCR reads. The data contain 150,000 or so distinct CDR3 sequences, under 95% of them singletons. CDR1 and CDR2 (germline): MNHEY, SVGEGT. The CDR3 loop spans 14 amino acids. Trimming cost V 6 bases and J 2 bases; bases outside gene matches: 3. The sample comprised CD4+ T cells from PBMCs. This receptor was obtained from a human donor in good health. V usage is TRBV6-2 or TRBV6-3 and J usage is TRBJ1-2, with 10 bases that match TRBD1. CDR3 coding DNA: TGTGCCAGCAGACCGACAGGGGGCAACTATGGCTACACCTTC. It encodes CASRPTGGNYGYTF.